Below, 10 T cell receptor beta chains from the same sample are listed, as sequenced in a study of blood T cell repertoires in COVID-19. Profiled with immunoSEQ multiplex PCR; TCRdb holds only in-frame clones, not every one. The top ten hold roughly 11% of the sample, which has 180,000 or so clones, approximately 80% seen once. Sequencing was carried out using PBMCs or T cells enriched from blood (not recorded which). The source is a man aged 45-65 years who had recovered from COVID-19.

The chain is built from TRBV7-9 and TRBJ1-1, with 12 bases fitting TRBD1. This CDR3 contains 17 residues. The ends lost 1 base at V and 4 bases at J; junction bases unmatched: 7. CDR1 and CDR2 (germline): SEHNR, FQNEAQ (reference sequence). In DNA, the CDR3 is TGTGCCAGCAGCTTAGGTGGGGGACAGGGGGCGGGCACTGAAGCTTTCTTT. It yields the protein CASSLGGGQGAGTEAFF.

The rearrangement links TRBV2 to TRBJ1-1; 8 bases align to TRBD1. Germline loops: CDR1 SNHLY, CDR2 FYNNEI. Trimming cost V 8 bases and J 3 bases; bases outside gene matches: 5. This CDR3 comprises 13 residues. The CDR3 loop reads CASGKDRDTEAFF. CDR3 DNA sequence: TGTGCCAGCGGAAAGGACAGGGACACTGAAGCTTTCTTT.

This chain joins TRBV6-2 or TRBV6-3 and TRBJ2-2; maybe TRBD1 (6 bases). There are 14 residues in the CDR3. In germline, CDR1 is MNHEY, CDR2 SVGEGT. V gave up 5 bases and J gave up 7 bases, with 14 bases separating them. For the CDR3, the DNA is TGTGCCAGCAGTACAAACAGGGAAAGCGGGGAGCTGTTTTTT. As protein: CASSTNRESGELFF.

CDR3 DNA: TGTGCCAGCAGTGAACTGGCAGGCTCATATGGCTACACCTTC. Amino acid sequence: CASSELAGSYGYTF. The chain recombines TRBV6-1 with TRBJ1-2; D gene ambiguous. The CDR3 covers 14 residues. V shed 2 bases and J shed 5 bases, with 12 bases lying between them. Germline V CDR1 and CDR2: MNHNS, SASEGT.

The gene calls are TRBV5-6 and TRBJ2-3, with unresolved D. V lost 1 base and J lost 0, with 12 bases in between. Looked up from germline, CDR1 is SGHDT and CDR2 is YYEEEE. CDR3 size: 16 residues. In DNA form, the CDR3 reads TGTGCCAGCAGCTTGTTGTCCTTCTCTAGCACAGATACGCAGTATTTT. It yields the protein CASSLLSFSSTDTQYF. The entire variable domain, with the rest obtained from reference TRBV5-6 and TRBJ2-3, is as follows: DAGVTQSPTHLIKTRGQQVTLRCSPKSGHDTVSWYQQALGQGPQFIFQYYEEEERQRGNFPDRFSGHQFPNYSSELNVNALLLGDSALYLCASSLLSFSSTDTQYFGPGTRLTVL.

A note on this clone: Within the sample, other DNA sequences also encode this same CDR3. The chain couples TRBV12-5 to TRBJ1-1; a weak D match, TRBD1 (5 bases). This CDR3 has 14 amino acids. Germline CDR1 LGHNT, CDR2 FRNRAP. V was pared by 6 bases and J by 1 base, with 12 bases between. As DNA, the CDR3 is TGTGCTAGTGGCTTAGGACACCCGAACACTGAAGCTTTCTTT. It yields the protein CASGLGHPNTEAFF.

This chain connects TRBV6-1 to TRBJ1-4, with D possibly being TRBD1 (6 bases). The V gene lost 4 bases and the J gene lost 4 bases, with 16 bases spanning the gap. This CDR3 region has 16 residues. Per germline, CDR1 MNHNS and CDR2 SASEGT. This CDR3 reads CASSGGAGDLNEKLFF. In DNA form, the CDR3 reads TGTGCCAGCAGTGGAGGGGCAGGGGACCTTAATGAAAAACTGTTTTTT.

The CDR3 here is CASSAHSAQREIYNEQFF. CDR3 bases: TGCGCCAGCAGCGCACACAGTGCGCAGCGGGAGATCTACAATGAGCAGTTCTTC. This chain links TRBV5-1 with TRBJ2-1; 8 bases agree with TRBD2. CDR3 length equals 18 residues. Per the germline V gene, CDR1 is SGHRS and CDR2 is YFSETQ. Trimming took 4 bases from V and 3 from J; bases not matched to a gene: 15.

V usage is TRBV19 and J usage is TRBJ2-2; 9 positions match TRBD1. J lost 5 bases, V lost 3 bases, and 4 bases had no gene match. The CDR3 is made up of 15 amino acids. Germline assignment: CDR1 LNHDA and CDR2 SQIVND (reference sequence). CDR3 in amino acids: CASSMDRGGTGELFF. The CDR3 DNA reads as TGTGCCAGTAGTATGGACAGGGGAGGGACCGGGGAGCTGTTTTTT.

CDR3 protein: CASSPRTSGAHRTDTQYF. CDR3 in DNA: TGTGCCAGCAGTCCCCGGACTAGCGGAGCACACCGCACAGATACGCAGTATTTT. This chain joins TRBV6-6 and TRBJ2-3, with TRBD2 matching 10 bases. The V segment lost 5 bases and the J segment 1 base; nucleotides outside the gene matches: 12. Germline V gene data show CDR1 as MNHNY and CDR2 as SVGAGI (reference sequence). This CDR3 has 18 residues.